What follows are 14 T cell receptor beta chains derived from one specimen sequenced in a study of cytomegalovirus exposure and HLA in healthy donors. Researchers ran the PCR with 60 Vbeta and 13 Jbeta primers. Sequenced by immunoSEQ multiplex PCR; TCRdb stores in-frame clones only, minus some. Seen here are tens of thousands of clones, about 70% observed once, and the top ten hold more than 7%. The source material was PBMCs. Source of these receptors: a man in his 60s in good health and CMV-seronegative.

This clone was observed a single time. V and J are TRBV15 and TRBJ1-5; 7 bases align to TRBD1. Trimming at V came to 5 bases and at J to 0 bases, leaving 7 bases not matched to a gene. Germline V lookup: CDR1 LNHNV, CDR2 YYDKDF (reference sequence). The length of the CDR3 is 16 residues. The CDR3 DNA reads as TGTGCCACCAGCGGAGGGACAGTCTATAGCAATCAGCCCCAGCATTTT. It translates to CATSGGTVYSNQPQHF.

V usage is TRBV7-2 and J usage is TRBJ1-2; 7 bases line up with TRBD1. V shed 1 base and J 5 bases; nucleotides not matched to a gene: 10. CDR1 SGHTA and CDR2 FQGNSA come from the germline V gene. The CDR3 length is 16 residues. This CDR3 is CASSLVPETGLYGYTF. CDR3 DNA sequence: TGTGCCAGCAGCTTAGTACCCGAGACAGGGTTGTATGGCTACACCTTC.

CDR3 in DNA: TGTGCCAGCAGCCTTCTATTCTCGGGGGACACTGAAGCTTTCTTT. Protein product: CASSLLFSGDTEAFF. The chain joins TRBV5-6 to TRBJ1-1; perhaps TRBD1 as D (5 bases). This CDR3 has 15 residues. The V and J ends lost 4 bases and 3 bases respectively, with 16 bases between them. The germline V gene has CDR1 SGHDT and CDR2 YYEEEE.

The chain joins TRBV5-6 to TRBJ1-2; no definite D call. Trimming removed 5 bases from V and 5 bases from J, with 16 bases in between. The CDR3 is 14 residues long. CDR1 is SGHDT, CDR2 YYEEEE, per germline. The CDR3 DNA is TGTGCCAGCAGTGACGACACATGGCTTTATGGCTACACCTTC. Protein sequence: CASSDDTWLYGYTF.

This chain connects TRBV5-1 to TRBJ1-5; TRBD1 is a possible D gene (5 bases). CDR1 is SGHRS and CDR2 is YFSETQ in the germline V gene. This CDR3 is 15 amino acids long. V gave up 5 bases and J gave up 0 bases, with 12 bases separating them. The DNA for the CDR3 is TGCGCCAGCAGTCCAGGGATCGCTAGCAATCAGCCCCAGCATTTT. Translated: CASSPGIASNQPQHF.

CDR3 in amino acids: CASSFEDHNEKLFF. DNA for the CDR3: TGTGCCAGCAGCTTCGAGGATCATAATGAAAAACTGTTTTTT. V and J are TRBV7-8 and TRBJ1-4; no reliable D call. Germline loops: CDR1 SGHVS, CDR2 FQNEAQ. The CDR3 sequence is 14 residues long. Trimming removed 3 bases from V and 4 bases from J, with 9 bases in between.

This chain joins TRBV2 and TRBJ2-1; D is uncertain. Germline values: CDR1 SNHLY, CDR2 FYNNEI. The CDR3 extends over 14 amino acids. Trimming pared 4 bases from V and 0 bases from J, leaving 7 bases between. The CDR3 protein is CASSVSSSYNEQFF. The CDR3 DNA is TGTGCCAGCAGTGTCTCGAGCTCCTACAATGAGCAGTTCTTC.

The CDR3 nucleotides are TGTGCCAGCAGCTCAGGTAGGGGTACTGAAGCTTTCTTT. Protein: CASSSGRGTEAFF. This chain joins TRBV11-3 and TRBJ1-1, with D maybe TRBD1 (5 bases). CDR1 is SGHNT, CDR2 YENEEA, per germline. Deletions cut 4 bases from V and 5 bases from J, with 11 bases between. The CDR3 consists of 13 residues.

This clone was seen only once. The genes are TRBV5-4 and TRBJ2-2, with 8 bases identical to TRBD2. The CDR3 has 17 amino acids. Germline trimming cut 4 bases from V and 3 bases from J; bases unmatched to any gene: 11. Germline V gene lookup returns CDR1 SGHNT and CDR2 YYREEE (reference sequence). The CDR3 loop reads CASSRGGLAVDTGELFF. Here the CDR3 DNA reads TGTGCCAGCAGCCGGGGGGGGCTAGCCGTGGACACCGGGGAGCTGTTTTTT.

This rearrangement joins TRBV15 to TRBJ2-2; maybe TRBD1 (5 bases). Trimming cost V 1 base and J 7 bases, with 16 bases left between them. This CDR3 spans 16 amino acids. Germline CDR1 reads LNHNV; CDR2 reads YYDKDF (reference sequence). CDR3 protein: CATSRVGSRTIGELFF. CDR3 DNA sequence: TGTGCCACCAGCAGAGTGGGTAGCAGGACAATCGGGGAGCTGTTTTTT.

This clone was recorded once. The chain is built from TRBV7-9 and TRBJ1-4, with TRBD1 identical over 8 bases. Per the germline V gene, CDR1 is SEHNR and CDR2 is FQNEAQ (reference sequence). The CDR3 runs 14 residues. J was trimmed by 11 bases and V by 3 bases; bases with no gene match: 8. The CDR3: CASSFGQGGIKLFF. The DNA of the CDR3 is TGTGCCAGCAGCTTCGGACAGGGAGGGATCAAACTGTTTTTT.

This chain uses TRBV19 with TRBJ1-1; D might be TRBD1 (5 bases). Trimming cost V 6 bases and J 4 bases, with 21 bases left between them. CDR1 and CDR2 from the germline V gene are LNHDA and SQIVND (reference sequence). CDR3 size: 16 residues. As DNA, the CDR3 is TGTGCCAGTAGCCCCAGGGTCAGGGCGGCGATCACTGAAGCTTTCTTT. Amino acid sequence: CASSPRVRAAITEAFF.

The chain employs TRBV5-4 and TRBJ1-4, with a weak D call TRBD1 (5 bases). The CDR3 spans 13 residues. V lost 4 bases and J lost 8, with 12 bases in between. Germline V gives CDR1 SGHNT, CDR2 YYREEE (reference sequence). In DNA, the CDR3 is TGTGCCAGCAGCCCAGGACAAGAAGAAAAACTGTTTTTT. This encodes CASSPGQEEKLFF.

V is TRBV5-4 and J is TRBJ1-6, with unresolved D. Trimming shortened V by 4 bases and J by 6 bases, and 14 bases separated the two germline ends. The germline V gene has CDR1 SGHNT and CDR2 YYREEE (reference sequence). This CDR3 region has 15 residues. This CDR3 reads CASSHQTSPNSPLHF. The CDR3 nucleotides read TGTGCCAGCAGCCACCAGACAAGCCCTAATTCACCCCTCCACTTT.